The rows below give T cell receptor beta chains drawn from one sample of a study of cytomegalovirus exposure and HLA in healthy donors. The data were produced by immunoSEQ multiplex PCR, yet TCRdb's version contains in-frame clones alone and is incomplete. In the table there are roughly 200,000 clones, more than 75% of which are singletons. The sequenced sample consisted of PBMCs. Receptor source: a man between 25 and 39 years old in good health and CMV-seronegative. Both conserved end residues are part of each CDR3. The D gene is left open where the match is weak. Not every row has a clone size; where given, it reads once, few, many or a size class.

clone_size	v_call	d_call	j_call	cdr3_aa	cdr3_nt
.	TRBV27	.	TRBJ2-3	CASSQNLGTLTDTQYF	TGTGCCAGCAGTCAAAACCTCGGGACTTTAACAGATACGCAGTATTTT
.	TRBV5-6	.	TRBJ1-5	CASSLGRSNQPQHF	TGTGCCAGCAGCTTGGGTCGGAGCAATCAGCCCCAGCATTTT
.	TRBV6-4	.	TRBJ1-5	CASSPGANQPQHF	TGTGCCAGCAGCCCAGGGGCAAATCAGCCCCAGCATTTT
.	TRBV6-5	TRBD1	TRBJ1-5	CASSPDRGEQPQHF	TGTGCCAGCAGTCCCGACAGGGGCGAGCAGCCCCAGCATTTT
few	TRBV28	TRBD2	TRBJ2-5	CASSLVAGGETQYF	TGTGCCAGCAGTTTAGTAGCGGGAGGGGAGACCCAGTACTTC
.	TRBV6-5	TRBD1	TRBJ2-4	CASSTGQGENSQYF	TGTGCCAGCAGTACTGGACAGGGAGAAAACAGTCAGTACTTC
.	TRBV5-4	TRBD2	TRBJ2-1	CASSRLASGSSYNEQFF	TGTGCCAGCAGCCGCTTGGCTAGCGGGAGTTCCTACAATGAGCAGTTCTTC
.	TRBV15	.	TRBJ1-3	CATSRVPGSAGNTIYF	TGTGCCACCAGCAGAGTACCGGGGAGCGCTGGAAACACCATATATTTT
.	TRBV11-2	TRBD2	TRBJ2-3	CASSSLLGGDVSTDTQYF	TGTGCCAGCAGCAGCTTATTGGGGGGGGACGTTAGCACAGATACGCAGTATTTT
.	TRBV28	.	TRBJ2-7	CASSREALSSYEQYF	TGTGCCAGCAGTCGGGAAGCGCTGAGCTCCTACGAGCAGTACTTC
.	TRBV5-6	.	TRBJ1-3	CASSLRSGNTIYF	TGTGCCAGCAGCTTGCGAAGCGGAAACACCATATATTTT
.	TRBV7-9	.	TRBJ1-3	CASSWAGNPGNTIYF	TGTGCCAGCAGCTGGGCGGGGAATCCTGGAAACACCATATATTTT
.	TRBV28	TRBD2	TRBJ2-7	CASISGAYEQYF	TGTGCCAGCATTAGCGGGGCCTACGAGCAGTACTTC
.	TRBV7-9	TRBD1	TRBJ1-1	CASSLRVTGGLGNTEAFF	TGTGCCAGCAGCCTGAGGGTGACAGGGGGCTTGGGGAACACTGAAGCTTTCTTT
.	TRBV11-3	.	TRBJ2-7	CASSSKGIAGRQEQYF	TGTGCCAGCAGCTCCAAGGGCATAGCTGGAAGACAGGAGCAGTACTTC
once	TRBV6-6	.	TRBJ1-5	CASRSDKLFGNQPQHF	TGTGCCAGCAGGTCGGACAAGTTGTTTGGCAATCAGCCCCAGCATTTT
.	TRBV27	TRBD1	TRBJ1-1	CASKKGTGLFF	TGTGCCAGCAAAAAAGGGACAGGACTTTTCTTT
.	TRBV6-6	TRBD1	TRBJ1-2	CASKSGQNYGYTF	TGTGCCAGCAAATCGGGACAGAACTATGGCTACACCTTC
.	TRBV4-1	TRBD1	TRBJ1-3	CASSQVGTGVNTIYF	TGCGCCAGCAGCCAAGTCGGGACAGGGGTAAACACCATATATTTT
.	TRBV5-1	TRBD1	TRBJ2-5	CASSLRQGWGTQYF	TGCGCCAGCAGCTTGAGACAGGGGTGGGGGACCCAGTACTTC
.	TRBV7-9	TRBD1	TRBJ1-2	CASRQGGVNGYTF	TGTGCCAGCAGACAAGGGGGCGTAAATGGCTACACCTTC
.	TRBV2	.	TRBJ2-5	CASRPGIWEQYF	TGTGCCAGCAGACCGGGAATTTGGGAGCAGTACTTC
.	TRBV30	.	TRBJ1-6	CAWSVGPGIGSPLHF	TGTGCCTGGAGTGTAGGGCCAGGGATAGGGTCACCCCTCCACTTT
.	TRBV2	.	TRBJ2-1	CASSELREQFF	TGTGCCAGCAGTGAACTCCGGGAGCAGTTCTTC
.	TRBV10-3	.	TRBJ2-1	CAISVSESYNEQFF	TGTGCCATCAGTGTCAGCGAATCCTACAATGAGCAGTTCTTC
.	TRBV9	TRBD1	TRBJ1-4	CASSAGQGDNEKLFF	TGTGCCAGCAGCGCCGGACAGGGCGATAATGAAAAACTGTTTTTT
.	TRBV27	.	TRBJ1-6	CASSFGGGAYNSPLHF	TGTGCCAGCAGTTTTGGTGGGGGGGCCTATAATTCACCCCTCCACTTT
once	TRBV19	.	TRBJ2-7	CASSIGTGAGEQYF	TGTGCCAGTAGTATCGGGACGGGAGCTGGGGAGCAGTACTTC
few	TRBV7-9	TRBD1	TRBJ2-5	CASSPRQGAAQETQYF	TGTGCCAGCAGCCCAAGACAGGGGGCGGCCCAAGAGACCCAGTACTTC
once	TRBV7-2	TRBD1	TRBJ1-3	CASSLGTGAAGNTIYF	TGTGCCAGCAGCTTAGGGACAGGGGCTGCCGGAAACACCATATATTTT
.	TRBV12-5	TRBD1	TRBJ2-1	CASGLFGTGGNEQFF	TGTGCTAGTGGCCTCTTTGGGACAGGGGGAAATGAGCAGTTCTTC
.	TRBV5-1	.	TRBJ1-1	CASSSQGNTEAFF	TGCGCCAGCAGCTCACAGGGAAACACTGAAGCTTTCTTT
.	TRBV10-3	TRBD1	TRBJ2-7	CATGTGFSAGF	TGTGCCACCGGGACAGGGTTTTCAGCAGGCTTC
.	TRBV6-1	.	TRBJ2-2	CASMSSNTGELFF	TGTGCCAGCATGAGCTCTAACACCGGGGAGCTGTTTTTT
.	TRBV28	TRBD2	TRBJ2-1	CASSLKLAGHNEQFF	TGTGCCAGCAGTTTAAAACTAGCGGGGCACAATGAGCAGTTCTTC
.	TRBV27	.	TRBJ1-2	CASSPFQGLEIIYGYTF	TGTGCCAGCAGTCCATTCCAGGGTCTCGAAATCATCTATGGCTACACCTTC
.	TRBV18	.	TRBJ1-5	CASSGAGYSNQPQHF	TGTGCCAGCTCGGGGGCAGGGTATAGCAATCAGCCCCAGCATTTT
.	TRBV27	TRBD1	TRBJ1-5	CASSLSVGDRGLSQPQHF	TGTGCCAGCAGTTTATCGGTGGGGGACAGGGGGCTCAGTCAGCCCCAGCATTTT
.	TRBV27	TRBD1	TRBJ1-5	CASSFRGQDNQPQHF	TGTGCCAGCAGTTTCAGGGGACAGGACAATCAGCCCCAGCATTTT
.	TRBV11-1	.	TRBJ2-1	CASSRRTRLSYNEQFF	TGTGCCAGCAGCCGACGGACTCGCCTCTCCTACAATGAGCAGTTCTTC
.	TRBV2	.	TRBJ1-1	CAKLRTVTLMNTEAFF	TGTGCCAAACTGAGGACAGTTACCCTCATGAACACTGAAGCTTTCTTT
.	TRBV5-1	.	TRBJ1-3	CASSLVAGSGNTIYF	TGCGCCAGCAGCTTGGTGGCAGGATCTGGAAACACCATATATTTT
.	TRBV5-1	.	TRBJ1-2	CASSQGPGVSYGYTF	TGCGCCAGCAGCCAGGGGCCAGGGGTTTCCTATGGCTACACCTTC
.	TRBV9	.	TRBJ2-5	CASSVGLAGTRGETQYF	TGTGCCAGCAGCGTAGGATTAGCGGGGACCAGGGGGGAGACCCAGTACTTC
.	TRBV19	.	TRBJ2-7	CASSGGSRYEQYF	TGTGCCAGTAGTGGGGGCAGCCGCTACGAGCAGTACTTC